A selection of T cell receptor beta chains follows, all from one sample in a study of T-cell reconstitution after alpha-beta-depleted transplantation in children. In TCRdb, the PCR reads were re-called with MiXCR into one record per CDR3 protein. The sample consists of hundreds of thousands of distinct CDR3 sequences, roughly 13% of them appearing once. The sample consisted of PBMCs, taken before TCRalphabeta/CD19-depleted stem cell transplant. These receptor sequences come from a girl aged 2 to 10 with congenital amegakaryocytic thrombocytopenia, due to receive a stem cell transplant. Both conserved end residues are part of each CDR3. Fields, in order: V gene, D gene, J gene, clone size, CDR3 DNA, CDR3 protein. The D gene is left open where the match is weak. Clone size is given for some rows only: seen once, a few or many times, or a class if the clone is expanded.

TRBV20-1	NA	TRBJ2-3	many	TGCAGTGCTAGAACTATCAGCACAGATACGCAGTATTTT	CSARTISTDTQYF
TRBV5-5	NA	TRBJ2-1	many	TGTGCCAGCAGCTTGATGCGTCCTAACAATGAGCAGTTCTTC	CASSLMRPNNEQFF
TRBV10-3	TRBD2	TRBJ2-7	many	TGTGCCATCAGTGATCCTAGCGGGAGGGCCGACGAGCAGTACTTC	CAISDPSGRADEQYF
TRBV20-1	NA	TRBJ2-3	NA	TGCAGTGCTAGAGATTTAAACGGAGGGCGCACAGATACGCAGTATTTT	CSARDLNGGRTDTQYF
TRBV29-1	TRBD2	TRBJ2-1	NA	TGCAGCGTTGGAAGACTAGCGGGAGGGAACAATGAGCAGTTCTTC	CSVGRLAGGNNEQFF
TRBV27	TRBD1	TRBJ1-5	many	TGTGCCAGCAGTTTATCGCTCGACAGGGCCAATCAGCCCCAGCATTTT	CASSLSLDRANQPQHF
TRBV5-1	NA	TRBJ2-7	NA	TGCGCCAGCAGTCCGGACTATTCTTTCTACGAGCAGTACTTC	CASSPDYSFYEQYF
TRBV7-2	NA	TRBJ1-2	many	TGTGCCAGCAGCCACCCGATCGGACCGACCCTCTATGGCTACACCTTC	CASSHPIGPTLYGYTF
TRBV7-8	NA	TRBJ1-5	NA	TGTGCCAGCAGCTCCTATGCCGGGTACGGCAATCAGCCCCAGCATTTT	CASSSYAGYGNQPQHF
TRBV5-1	NA	TRBJ1-1	few	TGCGCCAGCAGCTTAACAGGGATCGGCACTGAAGCTTTCTTT	CASSLTGIGTEAFF
TRBV12-3/TRBV12-4	NA	TRBJ2-1	NA	TGTGCCAGCACGCCTCTCGCAGGCAATGAGCAGTTCTTC	CASTPLAGNEQFF
TRBV12-3/TRBV12-4	TRBD1	TRBJ1-5	many	TGTGCCAGCAGCCCAGGGGGCATACAGCCCCAGCATTTT	CASSPGGIQPQHF
TRBV4-1	NA	TRBJ2-6	few	TGCGCCAGCAGCCAAGTCTTGCGCGGGGCCAACGTCCTGACTTTC	CASSQVLRGANVLTF
TRBV5-1	NA	TRBJ2-7	NA	TGCGCCAGCAGCTTTTTCGGCCGTTCGAGATCCGAGCAGTACTTC	CASSFFGRSRSEQYF
TRBV15	NA	TRBJ2-2	many	TGTGCCACCAGCCGACGACAGACGAACACCGGGGAGCTGTTTTTT	CATSRRQTNTGELFF
TRBV11-1	TRBD2	TRBJ2-1	few	TGTGCCAGCAGCTCGCTACTAGCGGGAGGTTTCAATGAGCAGTTCTTC	CASSSLLAGGFNEQFF
TRBV7-9	NA	TRBJ2-2	NA	TGTGCCAGCAGCTGGCGAGCTCCCGAAACGGGGGAGCTGTTTTTT	CASSWRAPETGELFF
TRBV3-1	NA	TRBJ1-1	many	TGTGCCAGCAGCCAAGTGATGAACACTGAAGCTTTCTTT	CASSQVMNTEAFF
TRBV19	TRBD1	TRBJ2-3	few	TGTGCCAGTAGTGCCACCGTGGACAGGGGAACAGATACGCAGTATTTT	CASSATVDRGTDTQYF
TRBV30	NA	TRBJ2-5	many	TGTGCCTGGAGTATGACTTGGGAGGAGACCCAGTACTTC	CAWSMTWEETQYF
TRBV12-3/TRBV12-4	TRBD2	TRBJ2-1	many	TGTGCCAGCGGGGTAGCGGGAGGCCATGAGCAGTTCTTC	CASGVAGGHEQFF
TRBV29-1	NA	TRBJ1-3	many	TGCAGCGTTGAAGTTCCCGGGGCTGGAAACACCATATATTTT	CSVEVPGAGNTIYF
TRBV12-3/TRBV12-4	TRBD1	TRBJ2-1	NA	TGTGCCAGCACCCGGGACAGGGGGCGCAATGAGCAGTTCTTC	CASTRDRGRNEQFF